This T cell receptor (beta chain) was observed in a study of blood T cell repertoires in COVID-19. Original processing notes: Reference gene primer amplification gave estimated nucleated cell counts. Profiling relied on immunoSEQ multiplex PCR, and the TCRdb table lists in-frame clones only, not all of them. The V and J calls and clone size come from that table; D and trimming were worked out from the DNA. In the table there are 50,000 to 55,000 clones, 89% of which are singletons. CDR1 and CDR2 (germline): MDHEN, SYDVKM. There are 14 residues in the CDR3. Trimming cost V 2 bases and J 8 bases; bases outside gene matches: 8.

The sequencing sample was made of peripheral blood. The chain employs TRBV28 and TRBJ1-2; TRBD1 agrees at 7 bases. The sequence was collected from a man aged 60 to 75 with active COVID-19. The CDR3 DNA reads TGTGCCAGCAGTTTAGGTGGACAGGAGGGGGGCTACACCTTC. Residues: CASSLGGQEGGYTF.